This entry features one TCR beta chain sequence. This specimen comes from a study of T cells after posttransplantation cyclophosphamide. Produced via immunoSEQ multiplex PCR; TCRdb's table is partial and in-frame only. The data hold around 10,000 clones, with 80% to 90% observed a single time. Treatment was busulfan-fludarabine conditioning, a marrow graft, and cyclophosphamide on days +3 and +4. The V and J ends lost 6 bases and 6 bases respectively, with 17 bases between them. CDR1 and CDR2 (germline): ENHRY, SYGVKD. This CDR3 contains 15 residues. The sequence was obtained from a female patient in her 50s who received an allogeneic stem cell transplant from a related donor, was CMV-positive, and had no GVHD. Among the T cells, some may be from the graft donor. The specimen comprised PBMCs, sampled after allogeneic stem cell transplant with posttransplant cyclophosphamide. This chain joins TRBV10-3 and TRBJ2-2; a weak D match, TRBD2 (6 bases). The DNA for the CDR3 is TGTGCCATCAGGCGGGACTTACTTGGAGCCGGGGAGCTGTTTTTT. Translation: CAIRRDLLGAGELFF.